This T cell receptor beta chain was captured in a study of PD-1 blockade in classical Hodgkin lymphoma. Study findings and constraints: Reasons behind the repertoire differences stay unclear, perhaps disease activity or earlier therapy. Baseline TCR diversity was reportedly lower in newly diagnosed patients than in healthy donors. It was reported as lower still in relapsed/refractory patients. The diversity seen at baseline in complete responders resembled that of newly diagnosed patients.

By share, this clone ranks as medium-sized. Its antigen is undetermined. This CDR3 has 13 amino acids. Per the germline V gene, CDR1 is SGHRS and CDR2 is YFSETQ. Trimming shortened V by 1 base and J by 2 bases, and 7 bases separated the two germline ends. All trial patients relapsed after autologous stem cell transplantation. Profiling relied on immunoSEQ multiplex PCR, and the TCRdb table lists in-frame clones only, not all of them. The sample lists 14,000 to 15,000 clones, about 60% seen once, with about 10% in the top ten. The V gene is TRBV5-1, the J gene TRBJ2-7; D is possibly TRBD1 (5 bases). The clonotype comes from a human donor with classical Hodgkin lymphoma. The sequencing here drew on peripheral blood mononuclear cells (PBMCs), taken at baseline. The DNA for the CDR3 is TGCGCCAGCAGCTTGAAGGACACCTACGAGCAGTACTTC. Its translation: CASSLKDTYEQYF.